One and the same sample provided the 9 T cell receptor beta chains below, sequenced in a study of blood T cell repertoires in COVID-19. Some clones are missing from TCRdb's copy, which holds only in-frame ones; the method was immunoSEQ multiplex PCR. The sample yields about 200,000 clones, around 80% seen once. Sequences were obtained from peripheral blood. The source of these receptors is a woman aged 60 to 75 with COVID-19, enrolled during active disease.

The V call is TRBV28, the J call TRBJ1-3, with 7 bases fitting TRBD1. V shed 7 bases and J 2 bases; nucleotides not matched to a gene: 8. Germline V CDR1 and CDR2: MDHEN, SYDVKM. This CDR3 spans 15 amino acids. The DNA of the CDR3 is TGTGCCAGCACTACGGGACAGCCTACTGGAAACACCATATATTTT. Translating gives CASTTGQPTGNTIYF.

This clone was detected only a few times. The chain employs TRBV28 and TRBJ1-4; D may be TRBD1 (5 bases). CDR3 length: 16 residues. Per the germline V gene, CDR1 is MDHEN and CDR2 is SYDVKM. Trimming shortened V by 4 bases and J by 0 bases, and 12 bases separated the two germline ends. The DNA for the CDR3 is TGTGCCAGCAGTTCCCGCGGGGGGGCAACTAATGAAAAACTGTTTTTT. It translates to CASSSRGGATNEKLFF.

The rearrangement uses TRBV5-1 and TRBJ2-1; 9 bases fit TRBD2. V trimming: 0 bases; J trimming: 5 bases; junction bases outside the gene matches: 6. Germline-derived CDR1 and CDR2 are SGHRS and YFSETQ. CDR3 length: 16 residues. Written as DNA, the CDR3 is TGCGCCAGCAGCTTGGAAAGCGGGAGGTCCCACAATGAGCAGTTCTTC. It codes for CASSLESGRSHNEQFF. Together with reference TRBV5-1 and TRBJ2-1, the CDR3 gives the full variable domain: KAGVTQTPRYLIKTRGQQVTLSCSPISGHRSVSWYQQTPGQGLQFLFEYFSETQRNKGNFPGRFSGRQFSNSRSEMNVSTLELGDSALYLCASSLESGRSHNEQFFGPGTRLTVL.

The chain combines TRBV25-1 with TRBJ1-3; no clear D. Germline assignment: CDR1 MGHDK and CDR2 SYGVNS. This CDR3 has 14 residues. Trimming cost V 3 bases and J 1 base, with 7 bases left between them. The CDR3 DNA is TGTGCCAGCAGTGATGCCGGTTCTGGAAACACCATATATTTT. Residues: CASSDAGSGNTIYF.

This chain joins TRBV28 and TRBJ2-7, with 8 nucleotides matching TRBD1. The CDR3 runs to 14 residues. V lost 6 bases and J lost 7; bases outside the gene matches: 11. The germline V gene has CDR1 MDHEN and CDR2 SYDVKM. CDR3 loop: CASRDPGGVWEQYF. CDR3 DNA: TGTGCCAGCAGAGACCCAGGGGGCGTTTGGGAGCAGTACTTC.

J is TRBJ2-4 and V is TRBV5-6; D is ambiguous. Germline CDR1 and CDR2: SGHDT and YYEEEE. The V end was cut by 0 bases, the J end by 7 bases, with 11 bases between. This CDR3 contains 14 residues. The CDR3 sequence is CASSLVGSGNIQYF. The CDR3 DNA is TGTGCCAGCAGCTTGGTAGGATCCGGGAACATTCAGTACTTC.

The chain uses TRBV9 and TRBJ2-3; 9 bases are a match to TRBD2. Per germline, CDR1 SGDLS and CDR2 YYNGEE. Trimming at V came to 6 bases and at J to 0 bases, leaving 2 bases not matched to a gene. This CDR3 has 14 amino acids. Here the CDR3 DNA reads TGTGCCAGCACAACTAGCGGGAGCACAGATACGCAGTATTTT. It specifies CASTTSGSTDTQYF.

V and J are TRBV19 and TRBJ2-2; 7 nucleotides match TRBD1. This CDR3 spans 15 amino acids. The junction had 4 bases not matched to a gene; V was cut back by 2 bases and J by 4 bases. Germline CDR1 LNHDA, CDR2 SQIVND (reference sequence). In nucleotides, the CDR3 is TGTGCCAGTAGTATAAACAGGGGAATCACCGGGGAGCTGTTTTTT. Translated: CASSINRGITGELFF. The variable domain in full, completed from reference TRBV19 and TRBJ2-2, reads DGGITQSPKYLFRKEGQNVTLSCEQNLNHDAMYWYRQDPGQGLRLIYYSQIVNDFQKGDIAEGYSVSREKKESFPLTVTSAQKNPTAFYLCASSINRGITGELFFGEGSRLTVL.

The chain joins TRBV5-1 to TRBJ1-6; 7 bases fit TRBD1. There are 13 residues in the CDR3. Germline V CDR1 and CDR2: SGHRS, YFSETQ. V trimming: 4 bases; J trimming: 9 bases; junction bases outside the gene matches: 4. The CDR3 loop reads CASSRDSTSPLHF. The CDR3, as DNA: TGCGCCAGCAGCAGGGACAGTACTTCACCCCTCCACTTT.